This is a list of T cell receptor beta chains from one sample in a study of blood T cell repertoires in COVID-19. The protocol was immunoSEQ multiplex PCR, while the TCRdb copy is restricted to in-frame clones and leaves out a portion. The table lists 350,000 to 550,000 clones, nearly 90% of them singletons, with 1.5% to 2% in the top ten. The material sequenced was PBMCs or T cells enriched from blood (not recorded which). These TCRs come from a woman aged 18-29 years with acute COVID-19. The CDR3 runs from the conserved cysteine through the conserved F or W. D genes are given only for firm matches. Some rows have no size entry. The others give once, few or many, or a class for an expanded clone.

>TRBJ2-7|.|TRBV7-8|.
TGTGCCAGCAGCTTATCCTTGAGTAACGAGCAGTACTTC
CASSLSLSNEQYF
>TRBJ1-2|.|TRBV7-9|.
TGTGCCAGCAGTAGAGACTACAGGGCTTCTAACTATGGCTACACCTTC
CASSRDYRASNYGYTF
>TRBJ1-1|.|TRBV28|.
TGTGCCAGCAGCCACATGACGGGAGAAGCTTTCTTT
CASSHMTGEAFF
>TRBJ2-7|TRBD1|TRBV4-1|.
TGCGCCAGCAGCCTGGGACAGTTCTCCTACGAGCAGTACTTC
CASSLGQFSYEQYF
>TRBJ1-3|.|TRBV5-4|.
TGTGCCAGCAGCTTTCTGGGGCCAGGAAACACCATATATTTT
CASSFLGPGNTIYF
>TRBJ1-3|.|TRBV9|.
TGTGCCAGCAGCGTAGTCAGCTCTGGAAACACCATATATTTT
CASSVVSSGNTIYF
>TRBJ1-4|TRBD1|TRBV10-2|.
TGCGCCAGCAGTGTGACAGGGGGCGATGAAAAACTGTTTTTT
CASSVTGGDEKLFF
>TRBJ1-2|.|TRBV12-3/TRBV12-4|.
TGTGCCAGCAGTTCAGGAAGGTATGGCTACACCTTC
CASSSGRYGYTF
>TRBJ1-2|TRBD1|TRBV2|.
TGTGCCAGCAGTCCGGACAGGTCGAACTATGGCTACACCTTC
CASSPDRSNYGYTF
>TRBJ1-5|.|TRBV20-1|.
TGCAGTGCTAGTCCTGGGACAACTAGCAATCAGCCCCAGCATTTT
CSASPGTTSNQPQHF
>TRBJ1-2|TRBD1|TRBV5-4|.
TGTGCCAGCAGTTTACAGGGGCAATATGGCTACACCTTC
CASSLQGQYGYTF
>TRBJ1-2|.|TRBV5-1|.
TGCGCCAGCAGCTCTCGGGAGACCCCCAACGGGTATGGCTACACCTTC
CASSSRETPNGYGYTF
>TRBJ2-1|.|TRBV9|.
TGTGCCAGCAGCGCGAGGAATGAGCAGTTCTTC
CASSARNEQFF
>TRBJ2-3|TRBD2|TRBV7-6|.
TGTGCCAGCAGCCCTGGGACTAGCGGGAATGGCACAGATACGCAGTATTTT
CASSPGTSGNGTDTQYF
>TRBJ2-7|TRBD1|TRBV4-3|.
TGCGCCAGCAGCCCGGACAGGTTTTCCTACGAGCAGTACTTC
CASSPDRFSYEQYF
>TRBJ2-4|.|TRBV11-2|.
TGTGCCAGCAGCTTGGGGGCGTGGCCTGAGGGAGCCAAAAACATTCAGTACTTC
CASSLGAWPEGAKNIQYF
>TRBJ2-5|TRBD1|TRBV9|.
TGTGCCAGCAGCGTACAAGGGGACAGGGGAGGGGAGACCCAGTACTTC
CASSVQGDRGGETQYF
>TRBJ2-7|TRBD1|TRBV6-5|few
TGTGCCAGTGGACAGGGCGGCTCCTACGAGCAGTACTTC
CASGQGGSYEQYF
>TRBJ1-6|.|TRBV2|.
TGTGCCAGCATAACAAATTCACCCCTCCACTTT
CASITNSPLHF
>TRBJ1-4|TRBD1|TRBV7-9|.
TGTGCCAGCAGCTTAGGGGACAGGGAGGCCGAAAAACTGTTTTTT
CASSLGDREAEKLFF
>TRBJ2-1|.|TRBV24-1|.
TGTGCCACCAGTGAACAGAATGAGCAGTTCTTC
CATSEQNEQFF
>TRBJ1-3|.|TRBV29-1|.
TGCAGCGTTGTAATGTCCTCTGGAAACACCATATATTTT
CSVVMSSGNTIYF
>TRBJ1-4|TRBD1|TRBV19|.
TGTGCCACGCGGGACAGACCGCTCTCAACTAATGAAAAACTGTTTTTT
CATRDRPLSTNEKLFF
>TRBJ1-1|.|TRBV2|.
TGTGCCAGCAGGAGGGAGACAGGCACTGAAGCTTTCTTT
CASRRETGTEAFF
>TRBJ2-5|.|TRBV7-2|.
TGTGCCAGCAGCCCCCTTAGCGCGAGGGCCGACGAGACCCAGTACTTC
CASSPLSARADETQYF
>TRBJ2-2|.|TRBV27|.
TGTGCCAGCAGTTTGTTGGAGCACGGGGAGCTGTTTTTT
CASSLLEHGELFF
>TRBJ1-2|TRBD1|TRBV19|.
TGTGCCAGTAGTATTCGGACAGGGGTTAGTGGCTACACCTTC
CASSIRTGVSGYTF
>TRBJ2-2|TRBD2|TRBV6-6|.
TGTGCCAGCAGTTACCCCGGGGGGGGCCTCACCGGGGAGCTGTTTTTT
CASSYPGGGLTGELFF
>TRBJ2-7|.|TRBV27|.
TGTGCCAGCAGTGGGGAGACAGGCTATAACCCGAGTTTC
CASSGETGYNPSF
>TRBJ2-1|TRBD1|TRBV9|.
TGTGCCAGCAGCGTAGATCCGGGACAGGGGATCAGTGAGCAGTTCTTC
CASSVDPGQGISEQFF
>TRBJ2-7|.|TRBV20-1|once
TGCAGTGCTAGTTCTCGGGTTTCCTACGAGCAGTACTTC
CSASSRVSYEQYF
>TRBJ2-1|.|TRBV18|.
TGTGCCAGCTCACCACCTCGGGACACCAATGAGCAGTTCTTC
CASSPPRDTNEQFF
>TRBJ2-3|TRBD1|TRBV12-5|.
TGTGCTAGTGGTACAGGGGCCTCCCCGTATTTT
CASGTGASPYF
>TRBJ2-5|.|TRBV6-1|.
TGTGCCAGCAGTGAAGGGAACAGCCAAGAGACCCAGTACTTC
CASSEGNSQETQYF
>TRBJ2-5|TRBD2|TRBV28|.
TGTGCCAGCAGTTTAACACTAGCGGTTAGGATACGGGTCCAAGAGACCCAGTACTTC
CASSLTLAVRIRVQETQYF
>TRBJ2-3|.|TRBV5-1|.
TGCGCCAGCAGCTTGGTAAGGGAGGCAGATACGCAGTATTTT
CASSLVREADTQYF
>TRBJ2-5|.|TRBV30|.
TGTGCCTGGAGTAGGGAGACCTACTTCAAAGAGACCCAGTACTTC
CAWSRETYFKETQYF
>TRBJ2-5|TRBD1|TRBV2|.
TGTGCCAGCAGTGTTGGGGACAGGACCGGGACCCAGTACTTC
CASSVGDRTGTQYF
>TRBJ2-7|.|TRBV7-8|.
TGTGCCAGCAGCCTATATCGAGGCGGGGGCAACTCCTACGAGCAGTACTTC
CASSLYRGGGNSYEQYF
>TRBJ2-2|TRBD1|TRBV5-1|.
TGCGCCAGCTCTCCCGGGCCGGGACAGGGAACGTTCGGGGAGCTGTTTTTT
CASSPGPGQGTFGELFF
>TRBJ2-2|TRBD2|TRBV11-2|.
TGTGCCAGCAGTTCTAGGGGAGGGTCGAACACCGGGGAGCTGTTTTTT
CASSSRGGSNTGELFF
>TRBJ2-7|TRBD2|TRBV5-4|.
TGTGCCATGGCCTCGCATAGCGGGACCAACGAGCAGTACTTC
CAMASHSGTNEQYF
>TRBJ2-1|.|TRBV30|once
TGTGCCTGGAGCTTATCGCGGGGAGCCTACAATGAGCAGTTCTTC
CAWSLSRGAYNEQFF
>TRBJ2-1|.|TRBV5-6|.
TGTGCCAGCAGCTTGGGGATGGGGGCCCTCTACAATGAGCAGTTCTTC
CASSLGMGALYNEQFF
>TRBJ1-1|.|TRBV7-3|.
TGTGCCAGCAGCTCATTCACAGGGACTGAAGCTTTCTTT
CASSSFTGTEAFF
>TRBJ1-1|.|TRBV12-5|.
TGTGCTAGTGGTTTGCCCGCGGGTGGAACTGAAGCTTTCTTT
CASGLPAGGTEAFF
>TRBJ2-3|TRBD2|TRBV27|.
TGTGCCAGCAGTTTCTTAGCGGGAGGGCGAACAGATACGCAGTATTTT
CASSFLAGGRTDTQYF
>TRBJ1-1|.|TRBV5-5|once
TGTGCCAGCAGCTTGGCACAGTTGAACACTGAAGCTTTCTTT
CASSLAQLNTEAFF
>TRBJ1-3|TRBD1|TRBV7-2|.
TGTGCCAGCAGCTTGGGACAGGGTGGGAACACCATATATTTT
CASSLGQGGNTIYF
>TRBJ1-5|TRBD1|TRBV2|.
TGTGCCAGCAGTGGGGCAGGGGGCTCAGGTCAGCCCCAGCATTTT
CASSGAGGSGQPQHF
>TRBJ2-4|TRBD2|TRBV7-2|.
TGTGCCAGCAGCGGACCGACTAGCGGGAGGACAGCCAAAAACATTCAGTACTTC
CASSGPTSGRTAKNIQYF
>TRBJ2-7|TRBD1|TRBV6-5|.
TGTGCCAGCAGCCAGGGACAGACCTACGAGCAGTACTTC
CASSQGQTYEQYF